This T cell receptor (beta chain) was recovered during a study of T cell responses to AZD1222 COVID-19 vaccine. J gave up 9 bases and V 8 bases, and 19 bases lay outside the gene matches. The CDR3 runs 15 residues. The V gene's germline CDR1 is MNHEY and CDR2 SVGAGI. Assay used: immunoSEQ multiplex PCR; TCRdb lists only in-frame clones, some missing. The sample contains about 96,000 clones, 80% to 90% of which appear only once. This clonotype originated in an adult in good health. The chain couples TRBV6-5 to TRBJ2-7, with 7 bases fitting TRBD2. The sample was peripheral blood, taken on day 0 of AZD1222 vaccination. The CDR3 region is CASGELSGTNFRQYF. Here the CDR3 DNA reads TGTGCCAGCGGAGAATTATCCGGGACTAACTTCCGGCAGTACTTC.